This entry lists 20 T cell receptor beta chains sequenced from one sample in a study of glioma-infiltrating T cells. Using RNA template, CDR3s of TCR alpha and beta were amplified with iRepertoire arm-PCR. TCRdb processed the multiplex PCR reads anew with MiXCR; each CDR3 protein has one entry. The repertoire holds about 130,000 distinct CDR3 sequences, 20% to 25% seen once, with nearly 15% in the top ten. Sequencing was done on a sample of glioma tissue, nonneoplastic brain tissue, or PBMCs (not recorded which). The receptors were gathered from a human donor with low-grade glioma or glioblastoma, undergoing nonglioma brain surgery, or in good health (not recorded which).

This clonotype has a count of ten or more. The chain joins TRBV6-2 or TRBV6-3 to TRBJ2-7; 10 nucleotides agree with TRBD2. The V and J ends lost 2 bases and 5 bases, in that order; junction bases with no gene match: 3. Germline V gene data show CDR1 as MNHEY and CDR2 as SVGEGT. CDR3 length equals 14 residues. The CDR3: CASSYLAGANEQYF. CDR3 nucleotides: TGTGCCAGCAGTTACCTAGCGGGAGCCAACGAGCAGTACTTC.

A remark on this clonotype: The junction departs from germline at one end; a sequencing error may be responsible. The genes are TRBV6-2 or TRBV6-3 and TRBJ2-5; D gene uncertain. This CDR3 has 15 residues. The germline V gene encodes CDR1 MNHEY and CDR2 SVGEGT. The CDR3 is CAGRNSPGEQETQYF. The CDR3 nucleotides read TGTGCCGGCAGGAACTCTCCGGGTGAGCAAGAGACCCAGTACTTC.

Only a few counts were recorded for this clonotype. This sequence joins TRBV4-3 and TRBJ1-2, with 7 bases that match TRBD1. The CDR3 is 17 residues long. Germline lookup yields CDR1 LGHNA and CDR2 YSLEER. V lost 2 bases, J lost 0 bases, and 9 bases stayed unmatched. The CDR3 sequence is CASSQRKGAGANYGYTF. CDR3 sequence (DNA): TGCGCCAGCAGCCAACGCAAGGGGGCGGGAGCTAACTATGGCTACACCTTC.

A note on this clonotype: This may be a read error, as it is one base from a much larger clone. This chain uses TRBV12-3 or TRBV12-4 with TRBJ2-3; 7 bases align to TRBD2. There are 14 residues in the CDR3. DNA of the CDR3: TGTGCCAGCAGTTTAAGCGGGGCCACAGGTACGCAGTATTTT. Protein product: CASSLSGATGTQYF.

Turning to this clonotype: Germline is not matched at one junction end, which may reflect a read error. V and J are TRBV18 and TRBJ1-6; D gene uncertain. The germline gives CDR1 KGHSH, CDR2 LQKENI. CDR3 size: 18 residues. CDR3 amino acids: CASSPVVLASSYDSPLHF. In DNA form, the CDR3 reads TGTGCCAGCTCACCCGTGGTTTTGGCTAGCTCCTATGATTCACCCCTCCACTTT.

As to this clonotype: Since no conserved phenylalanine or tryptophan closes the CDR3, a read error is the likely cause. The chain is built from TRBV5-1 and TRBJ2-3; D is unclear. CDR3 size: 15 residues. Germline V CDR1 and CDR2: SGHRS, YFSETQ. The CDR3 nucleotides are TGCGCCGGCAGTTCTCAGGATGTGGTTACAGATACGCAGTATCTT. Translated: CAGSSQDVVTDTQYL.

This clonotype was recorded many times. V and J are TRBV7-2 and TRBJ2-1, with TRBD2 matching 10 bases. V was pared by 5 bases and J by 3 bases, with 7 bases of the junction left unmatched. From germline, CDR1 is SGHTA and CDR2 FQGNSA. The CDR3 consists of 16 residues. CDR3 amino acids: CASSTLSGRRYNEQFF. Written as DNA, the CDR3 is TGTGCCAGCAGCACCCTTAGCGGGAGGCGCTACAATGAGCAGTTCTTC. Together with reference TRBV7-2 and TRBJ2-1, the CDR3 gives the full variable domain: GAGVSQSPSNKVTEKGKDVELRCDPISGHTALYWYRQSLGQGLEFLIYFQGNSAPDKSGLPSDRFSAERTGGSVSTLTIQRTQQEDSAVYLCASSTLSGRRYNEQFFGPGTRLTVL.

This clonotype was detected ten times or more. The gene calls are TRBV19 and TRBJ1-2, with unresolved D. This CDR3 has 14 residues. Germline V gives CDR1 LNHDA, CDR2 SQIVND (reference sequence). V lost 2 bases, J lost 8 bases, and 15 bases lay in between. CDR3 loop: CASSISGSGGGYTF. For the CDR3, the DNA is TGTGCCAGTAGTATAAGCGGTTCTGGAGGAGGCTACACCTTC.

Ten or more counts support this clonotype. The V and J genes are TRBV6-2 or TRBV6-3 and TRBJ2-7; no firm D call. This CDR3 contains 11 residues. Germline values: CDR1 MNHEY, CDR2 SVGEGT. V shed 2 bases and J shed 8 bases, with 7 bases lying between them. The CDR3 sequence is CASSYQNKQYF. Written as DNA, the CDR3 is TGTGCCAGCAGTTACCAGAATAAGCAGTACTTC.

Points on this clonotype: This may arise from a read error, as a much more abundant clone is one base away. The J gene is TRBJ2-7, the V gene TRBV5-4; no clear D gene. V was shortened by 3 bases and J by 3 bases, with 4 bases between the two germline ends. Germline CDR1 and CDR2: SGHNT and YYREEE (reference sequence). The CDR3 contains 11 residues. The CDR3 region has the DNA TGTGCCAGCAGCTCGGACTACGAGCAGTACTTC. Its protein is CASSSDYEQYF.

This clonotype was recorded at least ten times. This chain's CDR3 is CATSMDRGHQPQHF. DNA for the CDR3: TGTGCCACCAGCATGGACAGGGGTCATCAGCCCCAGCATTTT. The V and J genes are TRBV15 and TRBJ1-5; 9 positions agree with TRBD1. Germline V lookup: CDR1 LNHNV, CDR2 YYDKDF (reference sequence). The ends lost 4 bases at V and 5 bases at J; junction bases unmatched: 3. The CDR3 is made up of 14 amino acids.

This clonotype has ten or more counts. V and J are TRBV6-1 and TRBJ2-3, with TRBD1 matching 8 bases. V was clipped by 5 bases and J by 6 bases; unmatched bases: 10. CDR3 size: 15 residues. CDR1 MNHNS and CDR2 SASEGT come from the germline V gene. CDR3 sequence (DNA): TGTGCCAGCAGTCAGACAGGGGCCACCCTGGATACGCAGTATTTT. It is translated as CASSQTGATLDTQYF.

The rearrangement links TRBV12-3 or TRBV12-4 to TRBJ2-2; possible D gene TRBD2, 5 bases. With 8 bases removed from V and 2 bases from J, the gap between germline ends came to 15 bases. CDR3 size: 15 residues. The CDR3 protein is CASGYSARNTGELFF. The CDR3 bases are TGTGCCAGCGGATATAGCGCTCGAAACACCGGGGAGCTGTTTTTT.

This clonotype occurred many times. This chain joins TRBV7-8 and TRBJ1-6, with D uncertain. The CDR3 extends over 13 amino acids. Trimming took off 5 bases at V and 8 bases at J, with 10 bases between the two ends. CDR1 is SGHVS and CDR2 is FQNEAQ in the germline V gene. The CDR3 DNA reads TGTGCCAGCAGCGTTGAACTAGATTCACCCCTCCACTTT. Amino acid sequence: CASSVELDSPLHF.

The chain is built from TRBV19 and TRBJ2-3; unclear D gene. CDR1 and CDR2 (germline): LNHDA, SQIVND (reference sequence). The CDR3 consists of 13 residues. With 7 bases removed from V and 1 base from J, the gap between germline ends came to 9 bases. The CDR3 DNA sequence: TGTGCCAGTATGAGGCAGGGCACAGATACGCAGTATTTT. Translation gives CASMRQGTDTQYF.

This clonotype was seen many times. The chain is built from TRBV6-4 and TRBJ2-3; 7 bases fit TRBD2. V trimming: 2 bases; J trimming: 3 bases; junction bases outside the gene matches: 8. This CDR3 region has 16 residues. Germline V gene lookup returns CDR1 MRHNA and CDR2 SNTAGT. The CDR3 region has the DNA TGTGCCAGCAGTGACGCTGCTGCGGGAGCAACAGATACGCAGTATTTT. Translation: CASSDAAAGATDTQYF.

Worth noting for this clonotype: A junction boundary mismatches the germline segment, possibly from a read error. The V gene is TRBV6-6, the J gene TRBJ2-1, with D perhaps assigned TRBD1 or TRBD2 (5 bases each). The CDR3 covers 15 residues. CDR1 is MNHNY, CDR2 SVGAGI, per germline (reference sequence). The CDR3: CASSESGSSYSEQFF. The CDR3 nucleotides are TGTGCCAGCAGTGAGTCAGGGAGCTCCTACAGTGAGCAGTTTTTC.

This clonotype was detected many times. The chain employs TRBV5-5 and TRBJ2-3; D may match TRBD1 or TRBD2 (5 bases each). The germline V gene has CDR1 SGHKS and CDR2 YYEKEE (reference sequence). The V end was cut by 4 bases, the J end by 1 base, with 16 bases between. This CDR3 comprises 16 residues. The CDR3 spells CASSPGRTLGTDTQYF. The CDR3 bases are TGTGCCAGCAGCCCGGGACGGACGCTCGGCACAGATACGCAGTATTTT. Supplemented by reference TRBV5-5 and TRBJ2-3, the full variable domain reads DAGVTQSPTHLIKTRGQQVTLRCSPISGHKSVSWYQQVLGQGPQFIFQYYEKEERGRGNFPDRFSARQFPNYSSELNVNALLLGDSALYLCASSPGRTLGTDTQYFGPGTRLTVL.

In this sample, this clonotype turned up a few times. This chain uses TRBV30 with TRBJ2-3, with TRBD1 matching over 7 bases. The CDR3 loop spans 14 amino acids. J lost 2 bases, V lost 8 bases, and 10 bases had no gene match. Germline V gene lookup returns CDR1 GTSNPN and CDR2 SVGIG (reference sequence). DNA of the CDR3: TGTGCCATAAGCCTCAGGGGGTACACAGATACGCAGTATTTT. Residues: CAISLRGYTDTQYF.

This clonotype was recorded many times. V gene TRBV4-1 combines with J gene TRBJ2-5, with 9 bases matching TRBD2. This CDR3 has 19 amino acids. CDR1 and CDR2 (germline): MGHRA, YSYEKL. The V gene end was trimmed by 0 bases and the J gene end by 1 base; junction bases not matched to a gene: 12. The CDR3 here is CASSQEAYGLTSGQETQYF. CDR3 bases: TGCGCCAGCAGCCAAGAGGCCTATGGACTGACTAGCGGCCAAGAGACCCAGTACTTC.